This T cell receptor (beta chain) originates from a study of T cell changes during pregnancy in multiple sclerosis. TCRdb's copy holds only in-frame clones and misses some; the assay was immunoSEQ multiplex PCR. The sample lists 35,000 or so clones, over 80% occurring once. Germline V lookup: CDR1 LGHNA, CDR2 YNFKEQ. V shed 0 bases and J 5 bases; nucleotides not matched to a gene: 7. This CDR3 is 17 amino acids long. This chain links TRBV4-2 with TRBJ2-5; 12 nucleotides line up with TRBD2. The receptor was derived from a female donor in good health, enrolled as a control in a pregnancy study. Here the sequenced sample was CD4+ T cells from peripheral blood mononuclear cells, taken in the third trimester of pregnancy. CDR3 loop: CASSQEGLAGPAETQYF. For the CDR3, the DNA is TGTGCCAGCAGCCAAGAGGGACTAGCGGGTCCTGCGGAGACCCAGTACTTC.